This entry lists 27 T cell receptor beta chains sequenced from one sample in a study of cytomegalovirus exposure and HLA in healthy donors. The PCR contained 60 Vbeta and 13 Jbeta primers. The protocol was immunoSEQ multiplex PCR, while the TCRdb copy is restricted to in-frame clones and leaves out a portion. The repertoire holds 140,000 to 150,000 clones, with 70% to 80% as singletons. Specimen: PBMCs. All receptors come from a woman aged 55 to 70 in good health and CMV-seropositive.

The V and J genes are TRBV6-1 and TRBJ1-3, with 9 nucleotides matching TRBD1. Germline CDR1 reads MNHNS; CDR2 reads SASEGT. Trimming took 5 bases from V and 0 from J; bases not matched to a gene: 2. CDR3 size: 15 residues. Here the CDR3 reads CASSTGGLSGNTIYF. The CDR3 nucleotides are TGTGCCAGCAGTACAGGGGGCCTCTCTGGAAACACCATATATTTT.

This clone was observed a handful of times. The chain uses TRBV15 and TRBJ1-5, with 8 bases fitting TRBD1. Germline CDR1 reads LNHNV; CDR2 reads YYDKDF (reference sequence). There are 15 residues in the CDR3. The V segment lost 3 bases and the J segment 6 bases; nucleotides outside the gene matches: 7. The CDR3: CATSSDTGGGQPQHF. The CDR3 bases are TGTGCCACCAGCAGTGACACAGGGGGTGGTCAGCCCCAGCATTTT.

This clone came up once. J is TRBJ2-3 and V is TRBV7-6; D is ambiguous. This CDR3 contains 13 residues. CDR1 and CDR2 from the germline V gene are SGHVS and FNYEAQ. Trimming removed 0 bases from V and 4 bases from J, with 5 bases in between. CDR3 in amino acids: CASSLARSDTQYF. The CDR3 DNA follows: TGTGCCAGCAGCTTAGCGCGCTCAGATACGCAGTATTTT.

The chain's CDR3 is CASSPNTGGGTEAFF. The CDR3 bases are TGTGCCAGTAGTCCAAACACCGGCGGGGGCACTGAAGCTTTCTTT. The V call is TRBV19, the J call TRBJ1-1; maybe TRBD1 (5 bases). This CDR3 comprises 15 residues. V lost 5 bases and J lost 4, with 17 bases in between. CDR1 and CDR2 (germline): LNHDA, SQIVND (reference sequence).

The rearrangement uses TRBV7-8 and TRBJ2-1, with 9 bases lining up with TRBD2. Trimming cost V 5 bases and J 8 bases; bases outside gene matches: 10. This CDR3 region has 15 residues. Germline CDR1 is SGHVS and CDR2 is FQNEAQ. This chain's CDR3 is CASSPRASGTDEQFF. In DNA, the CDR3 is TGTGCCAGCAGCCCCCGGGCTAGCGGGACGGATGAGCAGTTCTTC.

In DNA form, the CDR3 reads TGTGCCAGCAGCTTACAGGGGGCTCCCACTGAAGCTTTCTTT. Protein: CASSLQGAPTEAFF. The chain employs TRBV11-2 and TRBJ1-1; 8 bases fit TRBD1. Germline CDR1 reads SGHAT; CDR2 reads FQNNGV. Trimming at V came to 2 bases and at J to 4 bases, leaving 3 bases not matched to a gene. The CDR3 totals 14 residues. Based on the CDR3 plus reference TRBV11-2 and TRBJ1-1, the full variable domain is EAGVAQSPRYKIIEKRQSVAFWCNPISGHATLYWYQQILGQGPKLLIQFQNNGVVDDSQLPKDRFSAERLKGVDSTLKIQPAKLEDSAVYLCASSLQGAPTEAFFGQGTRLTVV.

Comments on this clone: An end of the junction does not agree with germline; a read error may underlie this. The chain links TRBV7-9 to TRBJ2-7; weak D call: TRBD1 (5 bases). CDR1 is SEHNR, CDR2 FQNEAQ, per germline (reference sequence). The CDR3 is 12 residues long. CDR3 coding DNA: TGTTCCAGCAGCTTCGGCAGGGACGAGCAGTACTTC. Its protein product is CSSSFGRDEQYF.

This clone was observed a handful of times. The chain couples TRBV14 to TRBJ1-1; TRBD1 matches 7 bases. Trimming took 2 bases from V and 3 from J; bases not matched to a gene: 12. Germline values: CDR1 SGHDN, CDR2 FVKESK. The CDR3 consists of 17 residues. CDR3 nucleotide sequence: TGTGCCAGCAGCCAACTACAGGGGAGCACCCCCGACACTGAAGCTTTCTTT. It codes for CASSQLQGSTPDTEAFF.

V usage is TRBV19 and J usage is TRBJ2-7; no definite D call. The CDR3 is 11 amino acids. V lost 4 bases and J 4 bases, leaving 5 bases between the germline ends. Per the germline V gene, CDR1 is LNHDA and CDR2 is SQIVND (reference sequence). The CDR3 spells CASSTLYEQYF. The CDR3 DNA follows: TGTGCCAGTAGTACCCTATACGAGCAGTACTTC.

The chain links TRBV7-2 to TRBJ1-1, with D perhaps TRBD1 (5 bases). CDR3 length equals 15 residues. Germline assignment: CDR1 SGHTA and CDR2 FQGNSA. The V end was cut by 0 bases, the J end by 4 bases, with 12 bases between. The CDR3 loop is CASSLAGRVGTEAFF. CDR3 in DNA: TGTGCCAGCAGCTTAGCGGGCAGGGTGGGCACTGAAGCTTTCTTT.

The rearrangement joins TRBV4-1 to TRBJ2-7; D possibly corresponds to TRBD2 (5 bases). Germline V gene data show CDR1 as MGHRA and CDR2 as YSYEKL. The CDR3 totals 15 residues. Trimming removed 2 bases from V and 1 base from J, with 12 bases in between. The CDR3 reads CASSQPGKESYEQYF. The DNA for the CDR3 is TGCGCCAGCAGCCAACCGGGAAAAGAGTCCTACGAGCAGTACTTC.

The chain recombines TRBV7-6 with TRBJ1-1, with 7 bases matching TRBD1. V shed 5 bases, J shed 1 base, and the junction held 10 bases outside the gene matches. The germline CDR1 and CDR2 sequences are SGHVS and FNYEAQ. There are 16 residues in the CDR3. The CDR3 region has the DNA TGTGCCAGCAGCCTAATGACCGGGACAGCGAACACTGAAGCTTTCTTT. Residues: CASSLMTGTANTEAFF.

The chain employs TRBV7-2 and TRBJ1-1, with TRBD1 matching over 7 bases. This CDR3 has 14 amino acids. Germline V CDR1 and CDR2: SGHTA, FQGNSA. The V and J ends lost 5 bases and 1 base, in that order; junction bases with no gene match: 4. CDR3 region: CASSPTGANTEAFF. The CDR3 nucleotides are TGTGCCAGCAGCCCCACAGGGGCGAACACTGAAGCTTTCTTT.

CDR3 nucleotide sequence: TGTGCCAGCTCACCCGACAGGGGGCTGCAGACCCAGTACTTC. It yields the protein CASSPDRGLQTQYF. The genes are TRBV18 and TRBJ2-5, with 10 bases matching TRBD1. The CDR3 spans 14 residues. Trimming cost V 3 bases and J 6 bases; bases outside gene matches: 4. Germline lookup yields CDR1 KGHSH and CDR2 LQKENI. Full variable domain (outside the CDR3, taken from reference TRBV18 and TRBJ2-5): NAGVMQNPRHLVRRRGQEARLRCSPMKGHSHVYWYRQLPEEGLKFMVYLQKENIIDESGMPKERFSAEFPKEGPSILRIQQVVRGDSAAYFCASSPDRGLQTQYFGPGTRLLVL.

CDR3 sequence reads: CASSSSESSYEQYF. CDR3 DNA sequence: TGTGCCAGCAGCTCGAGCGAGAGCTCCTACGAGCAGTACTTC. The rearrangement links TRBV7-8 to TRBJ2-7; D call uncertain. Deletions cut 4 bases from V and 0 bases from J, with 10 bases between. This CDR3 region has 14 residues. Germline V gene data show CDR1 as SGHVS and CDR2 as FQNEAQ.

The chain uses TRBV7-3 and TRBJ2-3; 9 nucleotides agree with TRBD2. The germline CDR1 and CDR2 sequences are SGHTA and FQGTGA. With V trimmed by 3 bases and J by 0 bases, 1 base remained unmatched. The CDR3 sequence is 15 residues long. The CDR3 loop is CASSFSGGSTDTQYF. Written as DNA, the CDR3 is TGTGCCAGCAGCTTTAGCGGGGGTAGCACAGATACGCAGTATTTT.

The chain recombines TRBV2 with TRBJ2-1; 11 bases map to TRBD1. The CDR3 extends over 14 amino acids. Germline-derived CDR1 and CDR2 are SNHLY and FYNNEI. V dropped 4 bases and J dropped 7; count of bases not matched to a gene: 3. The DNA of the CDR3 is TGTGCCAGCAGTGGAGGACAGGGGGCTAATGAGCAGTTCTTC. Its protein product is CASSGGQGANEQFF.

The J gene is TRBJ1-2, the V gene TRBV27; D is perhaps TRBD1 (5 bases). The CDR3 spans 13 residues. The V gene's germline CDR1 is MNHEY and CDR2 SMNVEV (reference sequence). The V and J ends lost 2 bases and 11 bases respectively, with 15 bases between them. The CDR3 reads CASSLGGDRGYTF. CDR3 in DNA: TGTGCCAGCAGTTTAGGAGGGGATCGAGGATACACCTTC.

The chain is built from TRBV9 and TRBJ2-2, with a weak D call TRBD1 (6 bases). The ends were cut back, 0 bases at V and 5 bases at J, with 14 bases in the middle. Germline V CDR1 and CDR2: SGDLS, YYNGEE. The CDR3 spans 16 residues. CDR3 in amino acids: CASSVAAQGDTGELFF. In nucleotides, the CDR3 is TGTGCCAGCAGCGTAGCTGCACAGGGTGATACCGGGGAGCTGTTTTTT.

CDR3 region: CASSRGANGGQETQYF. The CDR3 coding sequence is TGTGCCAGCAGCCGTGGGGCGAACGGGGGCCAAGAGACCCAGTACTTC. The rearrangement joins TRBV5-4 to TRBJ2-5, with D possibly TRBD2 on 6 matching bases. Trimming left V 4 bases short and J 1 base short, with 17 bases between. The CDR3 contains 16 residues. Germline V gives CDR1 SGHNT, CDR2 YYREEE (reference sequence).

The V gene is TRBV5-4, the J gene TRBJ2-1; possible D gene TRBD1, 5 bases. V lost 3 bases and J 7 bases, leaving 17 bases between the germline ends. The CDR3 loop spans 15 amino acids. CDR1 is SGHNT, CDR2 YYREEE, per germline (reference sequence). CDR3 DNA: TGTGCCAGCAGCTCCTCGGGCAGGGTTGGAAATGAGCAGTTCTTC. It codes for CASSSSGRVGNEQFF.

The rearrangement links TRBV28 to TRBJ1-5; 8 nucleotides align to TRBD1. The CDR3 loop spans 14 amino acids. V lost 5 bases, J lost 6 bases, and 6 bases stayed unmatched. The germline V gene encodes CDR1 MDHEN and CDR2 SYDVKM. The CDR3 here is CASSAPGGGQPQHF. In nucleotides, the CDR3 is TGTGCCAGCAGTGCCCCAGGGGGCGGTCAGCCCCAGCATTTT.

This chain's CDR3 is CASSQGPSYEQYF. In DNA, the CDR3 is TGTGCCAGCAGTCAGGGGCCCTCCTACGAGCAGTACTTC. The chain combines TRBV6-5 with TRBJ2-7; a possible D gene is TRBD1 (6 bases). From germline, CDR1 is MNHEY and CDR2 SVGAGI. The CDR3 is 13 residues long. Trimming removed 5 bases at V and 0 bases at J, with 8 bases between.

The rearrangement joins TRBV7-2 to TRBJ2-7; no clear D gene. V was shortened by 2 bases and J by 3 bases, with 5 bases between the two germline ends. Germline V gene sequence: CDR1 SGHTA, CDR2 FQGNSA. The CDR3 runs to 12 residues. In nucleotides, the CDR3 is TGTGCCAGCAGCTTAACTAACTACGAGCAGTACTTC. Amino acids: CASSLTNYEQYF. Filled out from reference TRBV7-2 and TRBJ2-7, the complete variable domain reads GAGVSQSPSNKVTEKGKDVELRCDPISGHTALYWYRQSLGQGLEFLIYFQGNSAPDKSGLPSDRFSAERTGGSVSTLTIQRTQQEDSAVYLCASSLTNYEQYFGPGTRLTVT.

The chain uses TRBV7-9 and TRBJ1-5; 7 positions match TRBD1. Germline CDR1 reads SEHNR; CDR2 reads FQNEAQ (reference sequence). V shed 1 base, J shed 8 bases, and the junction held 11 bases outside the gene matches. This CDR3 region has 16 residues. CDR3 sequence: CASSLGLRGTEEPQHF. The CDR3 coding sequence is TGTGCCAGCAGCTTAGGCCTTAGGGGGACAGAAGAGCCCCAGCATTTT.

This clone was recorded only once. This rearrangement joins TRBV30 to TRBJ1-5, with 7 bases lining up with TRBD1. The trim removed 1 base at V and 4 bases at J, leaving 7 bases unmatched. The CDR3 loop spans 15 amino acids. Germline V gene lookup returns CDR1 GTSNPN and CDR2 SVGIG (reference sequence). As DNA, the CDR3 is TGTGCCTGGAGTGCAGGGGGTCGCCAGAATCAGCCCCAGCATTTT. This gives the protein CAWSAGGRQNQPQHF.

The chain uses TRBV6-1 and TRBJ1-3; D unresolved. The CDR3 sequence is 13 residues long. Germline CDR1 MNHNS, CDR2 SASEGT. Deletions cut 10 bases from V and 1 base from J, with 11 bases between. The CDR3 loop is CATSGESGNTIYF. For the CDR3, the DNA is TGTGCCACCAGCGGGGAATCTGGAAACACCATATATTTT.